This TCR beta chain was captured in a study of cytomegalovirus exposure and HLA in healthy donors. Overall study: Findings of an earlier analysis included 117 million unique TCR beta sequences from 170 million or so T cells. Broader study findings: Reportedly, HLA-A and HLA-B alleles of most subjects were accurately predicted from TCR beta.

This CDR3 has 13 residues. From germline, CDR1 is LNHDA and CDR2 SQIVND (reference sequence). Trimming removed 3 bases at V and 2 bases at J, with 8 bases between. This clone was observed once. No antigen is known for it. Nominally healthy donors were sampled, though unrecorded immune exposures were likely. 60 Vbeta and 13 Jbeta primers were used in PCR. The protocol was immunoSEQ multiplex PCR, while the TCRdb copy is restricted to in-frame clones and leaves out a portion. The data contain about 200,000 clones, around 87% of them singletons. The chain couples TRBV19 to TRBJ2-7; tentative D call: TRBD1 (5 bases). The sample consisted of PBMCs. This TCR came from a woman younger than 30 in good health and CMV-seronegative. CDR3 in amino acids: CASSIDSTYEQYF. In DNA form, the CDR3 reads TGTGCCAGTAGTATCGACAGTACCTACGAGCAGTACTTC.